The rows below give T cell receptor beta chains drawn from one sample of a study of CD4 T cells in relation to SARS-CoV-2 and coronaviruses. Repertoires were generated with immunoSEQ multiplex PCR, while TCRdb's copy carries only in-frame clones and drops some. The sample has 35,000 to 40,000 clones; more than 75% are singletons. The material sequenced was memory CD4+ T cells from PBMCs. Every receptor here comes from an adult with COVID-19. The conserved cysteine and the conserved F or W are not part of the CDR3 here. D genes are given only for firm matches.

V,D,J,CDR3
TRBV19,TRBD2,TRBJ2-1,ASSLERGGRHNEQF
TRBV5-4,-,TRBJ2-4,ASSRPTENIQY
TRBV5-5,TRBD1,TRBJ2-7,ASRFAGTGRYEQY
TRBV7-9,TRBD1,TRBJ1-1,ASSLGDRLNTEAF
TRBV6-1,-,TRBJ2-1,ASRWDEYNEQF
TRBV6-5,-,TRBJ2-2,ASSRGWTGELF
TRBV5-1,-,TRBJ2-2,ASSLEGGANTGELF
TRBV5-6,-,TRBJ1-6,ASSFLLGGNERDSPLH
TRBV2,TRBD2,TRBJ2-1,ASSLAGGEGEQF
TRBV21-1,-,TRBJ2-1,ASSKATDCLLAGKYNEQF
TRBV5-6,TRBD1,TRBJ1-2,ASSSDRALANYGYT
TRBV11-1,-,TRBJ2-5,ASSLELGTQY
TRBV5-1,-,TRBJ1-1,ASSLEDFTEAF
TRBV30,-,TRBJ1-3,AGSGLLGGNTIY
TRBV2,-,TRBJ1-1,ATTRDTEAF
TRBV7-9,-,TRBJ2-5,ASSLVGRGAETQY
TRBV5-1,-,TRBJ1-2,ASSSSQGSNYGYT
TRBV29-1,-,TRBJ1-6,SVRIREYSPLH
TRBV7-8,-,TRBJ2-5,ASSPSLETQY
TRBV9,-,TRBJ1-3,ASSPNPHRVSGNTIY
TRBV10-1,TRBD2,TRBJ2-3,ASSESRTSRLPDTQY
TRBV5-1,TRBD1,TRBJ1-1,ASSLGGQVEAF
TRBV25-1,-,TRBJ1-4,ASSGGTLINEKLF
TRBV30,-,TRBJ2-1,AWSVKGEQF
TRBV5-1,-,TRBJ2-3,ASSLGTADTQY
TRBV5-1,TRBD2,TRBJ2-3,ASRLTSGTDTQY
TRBV5-4,-,TRBJ2-7,ASSLVGGYEQY
TRBV5-1,TRBD1,TRBJ2-7,ASSLGQYYEQY
TRBV5-5,TRBD1,TRBJ1-1,ASSPLGQGNTEAF
TRBV5-6,TRBD2,TRBJ2-7,ASSRSASGLDFYEQY
TRBV7-2,TRBD1,TRBJ1-4,ASSLARGQGTNEKLF
TRBV18,-,TRBJ1-6,ASSSRGGGDNSPLH
TRBV6-2/TRBV6-3,-,TRBJ1-1,ASSYRGFTEAF
TRBV4-3,TRBD1,TRBJ1-2,ASSQDYRGNGYT
TRBV7-2,TRBD1,TRBJ1-1,ASIARGMNTEAF
TRBV2,TRBD1,TRBJ2-5,ASKVDRGRETQY
TRBV2,TRBD2,TRBJ2-3,ASSAAGGPTDTQY
TRBV7-2,TRBD1,TRBJ1-2,ASSFPGGFGGYT
TRBV5-1,-,TRBJ1-4,ASSFSAGASNEKLF
TRBV7-8,-,TRBJ1-4,ASSLRQDGF
TRBV4-2,TRBD2,TRBJ2-3,ASSQEGAGGNSENTQY
TRBV18,TRBD1,TRBJ1-4,ASSPGQGSEKLF
TRBV19,TRBD1,TRBJ1-1,ASSPDRVSAF
TRBV25-1,-,TRBJ1-2,ASSEWAGVHGYT
TRBV6-2/TRBV6-3,-,TRBJ2-1,ASSRPGPYYNEQF
TRBV4-3,TRBD1,TRBJ1-2,ASSQSTGVYGYT
TRBV6-5,-,TRBJ2-3,ASSYSLAGPTDTQY